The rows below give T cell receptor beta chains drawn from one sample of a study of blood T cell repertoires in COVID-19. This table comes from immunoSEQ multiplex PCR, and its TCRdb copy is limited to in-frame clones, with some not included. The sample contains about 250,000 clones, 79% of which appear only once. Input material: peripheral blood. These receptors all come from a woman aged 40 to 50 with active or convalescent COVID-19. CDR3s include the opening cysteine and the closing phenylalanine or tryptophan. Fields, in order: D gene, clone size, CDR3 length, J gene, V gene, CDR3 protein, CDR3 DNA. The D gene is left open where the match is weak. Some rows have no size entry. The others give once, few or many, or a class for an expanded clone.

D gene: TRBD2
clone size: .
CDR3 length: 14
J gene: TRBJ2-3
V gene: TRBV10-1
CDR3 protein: CASSKAGGLDTQYF
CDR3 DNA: TGCGCCAGCAGCAAAGCGGGGGGTTTAGATACGCAGTATTTT

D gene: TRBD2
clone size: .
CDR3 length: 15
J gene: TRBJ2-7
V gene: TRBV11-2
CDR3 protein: CASSLGTAGGHEQYF
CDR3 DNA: TGTGCCAGCAGCTTAGGAACGGCGGGGGGGCACGAGCAGTACTTC

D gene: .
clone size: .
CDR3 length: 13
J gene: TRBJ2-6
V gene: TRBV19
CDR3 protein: CASRAGGANVLTF
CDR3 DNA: TGTGCCAGTAGGGCGGGAGGGGCCAACGTCCTGACTTTC

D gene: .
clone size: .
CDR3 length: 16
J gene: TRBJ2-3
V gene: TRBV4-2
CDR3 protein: CASSQARQVNSDTQYF
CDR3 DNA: TGTGCCAGCAGCCAAGCGCGACAGGTTAATTCAGATACGCAGTATTTT

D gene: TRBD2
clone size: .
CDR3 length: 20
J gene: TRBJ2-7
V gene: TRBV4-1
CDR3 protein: CASSHATTGLRGPSSYEQYF
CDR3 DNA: TGCGCCAGCAGCCATGCTACAACGGGACTAAGGGGCCCATCCTCCTACGAGCAGTACTTC

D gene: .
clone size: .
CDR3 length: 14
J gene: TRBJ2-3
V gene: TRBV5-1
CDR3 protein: CASSLGLPTDTQYF
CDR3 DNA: TGCGCCAGCAGCTTGGGGCTCCCCACAGATACGCAGTATTTT

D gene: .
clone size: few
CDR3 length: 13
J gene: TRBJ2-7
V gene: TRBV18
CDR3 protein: CASSPLDSLEQYF
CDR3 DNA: TGTGCCAGCTCACCCTTGGACAGCTTAGAGCAGTACTTC

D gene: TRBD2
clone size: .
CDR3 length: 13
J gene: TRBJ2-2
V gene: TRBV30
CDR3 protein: CAWSEGLAGELFF
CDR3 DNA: TGTGCCTGGAGTGAGGGACTAGCCGGGGAGCTGTTTTTT

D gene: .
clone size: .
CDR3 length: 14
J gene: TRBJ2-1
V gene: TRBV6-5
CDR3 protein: CASSYSGGTSEQFF
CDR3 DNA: TGTGCCAGCAGTTACTCGGGGGGTACGAGTGAGCAGTTCTTC

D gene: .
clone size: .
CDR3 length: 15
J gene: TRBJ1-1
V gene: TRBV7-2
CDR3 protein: CASSLRFGENTEAFF
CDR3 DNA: TGTGCCAGCAGCTTAAGGTTCGGAGAGAACACTGAAGCTTTCTTT

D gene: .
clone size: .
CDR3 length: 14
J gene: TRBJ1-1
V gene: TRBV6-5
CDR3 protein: CASSYGWGGGEAFF
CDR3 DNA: TGTGCCAGCAGTTACGGATGGGGGGGAGGTGAAGCTTTCTTT

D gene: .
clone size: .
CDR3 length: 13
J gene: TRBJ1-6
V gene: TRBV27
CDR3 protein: CASRRELNSPLHF
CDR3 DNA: TGTGCCAGCAGACGGGAGCTTAATTCACCCCTCCACTTT

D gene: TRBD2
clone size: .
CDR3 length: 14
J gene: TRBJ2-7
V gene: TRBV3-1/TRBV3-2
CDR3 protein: CASSQLSGGAEQYF
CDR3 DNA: TGTGCCAGCAGCCAACTTAGCGGGGGGGCCGAGCAGTACTTC

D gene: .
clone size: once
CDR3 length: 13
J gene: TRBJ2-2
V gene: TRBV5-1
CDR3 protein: CASSYEFTGELFF
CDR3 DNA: TGCGCCAGCAGCTACGAGTTCACCGGGGAGCTGTTTTTT

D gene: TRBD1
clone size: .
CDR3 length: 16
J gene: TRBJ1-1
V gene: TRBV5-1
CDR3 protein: CASSYGQGRADTEAFF
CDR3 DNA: TGCGCCAGCAGCTACGGACAGGGGAGGGCGGACACTGAAGCTTTCTTT

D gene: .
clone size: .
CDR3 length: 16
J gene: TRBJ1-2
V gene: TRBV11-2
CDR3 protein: CASSPLRGSRFYGYTF
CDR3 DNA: TGTGCCAGCAGCCCCCTTCGAGGGAGTAGATTCTATGGCTACACCTTC

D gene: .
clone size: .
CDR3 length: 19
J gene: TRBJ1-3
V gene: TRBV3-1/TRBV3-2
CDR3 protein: CASSQIPGGFSSSGNTIYF
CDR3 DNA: TGTGCCAGCAGCCAAATCCCCGGGGGGTTCTCTAGCTCTGGAAACACCATATATTTT

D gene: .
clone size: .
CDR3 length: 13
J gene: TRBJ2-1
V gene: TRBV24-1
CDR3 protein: CATSKDNSNEQFF
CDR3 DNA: TGTGCCACCAGTAAGGACAACTCTAATGAGCAGTTCTTC

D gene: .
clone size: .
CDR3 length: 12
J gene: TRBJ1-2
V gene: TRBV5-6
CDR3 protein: CASSQDSYGYTF
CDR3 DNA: TGTGCCAGCAGCCAGGACAGCTATGGCTACACCTTC

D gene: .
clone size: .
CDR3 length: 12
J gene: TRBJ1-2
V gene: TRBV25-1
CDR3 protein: CASSNLNYGYTF
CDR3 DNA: TGTGCCAGCAGTAACCTAAACTATGGCTACACCTTC

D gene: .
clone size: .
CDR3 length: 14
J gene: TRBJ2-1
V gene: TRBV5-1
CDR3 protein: CASSFSSSYNEQFF
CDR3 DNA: TGCGCCAGCAGCTTCAGTTCCTCCTACAATGAGCAGTTCTTC

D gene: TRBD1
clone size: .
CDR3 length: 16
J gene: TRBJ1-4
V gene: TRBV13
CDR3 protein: CASSLGGQGLNEKLFF
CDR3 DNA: TGTGCCAGCAGCTTAGGGGGACAGGGATTGAATGAAAAACTGTTTTTT

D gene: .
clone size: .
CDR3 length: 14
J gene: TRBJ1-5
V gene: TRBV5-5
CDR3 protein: CASSLGQGIEPQHF
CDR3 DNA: TGTGCCAGCAGCCTGGGGCAGGGGATCGAGCCCCAGCATTTT

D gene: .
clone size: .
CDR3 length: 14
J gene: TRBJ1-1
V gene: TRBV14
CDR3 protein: CASSFGTGGTEAFF
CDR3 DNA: TGTGCCAGCAGCTTCGGAACAGGAGGGACTGAAGCTTTCTTT

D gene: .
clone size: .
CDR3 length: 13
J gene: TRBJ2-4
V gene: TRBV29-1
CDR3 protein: CSAAGVDKNIQYF
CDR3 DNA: TGCAGCGCAGCCGGGGTAGACAAAAACATTCAGTACTTC

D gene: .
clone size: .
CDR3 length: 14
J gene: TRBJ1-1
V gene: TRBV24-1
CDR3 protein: CATSDSRSPREAFF
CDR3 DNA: TGTGCCACCAGTGATTCCCGCAGTCCCCGTGAAGCTTTCTTT

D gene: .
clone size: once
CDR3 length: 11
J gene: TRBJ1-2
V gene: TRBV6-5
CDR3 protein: CASIRGFGYTF
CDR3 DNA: TGTGCCAGCATACGGGGATTTGGCTACACCTTC

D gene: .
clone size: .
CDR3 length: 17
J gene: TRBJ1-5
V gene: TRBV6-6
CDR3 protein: CASSQTGQPYSNQPQHF
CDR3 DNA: TGTGCCAGCAGTCAAACGGGACAACCTTATAGCAATCAGCCCCAGCATTTT

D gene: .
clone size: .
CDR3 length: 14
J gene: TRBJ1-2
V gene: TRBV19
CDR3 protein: CASKPQQGIYGYTF
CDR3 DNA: TGTGCCAGTAAACCACAGCAGGGGATTTATGGCTACACCTTC

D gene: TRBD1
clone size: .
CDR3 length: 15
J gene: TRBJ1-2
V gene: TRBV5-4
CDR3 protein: CASSSSDRGLDGYTF
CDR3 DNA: TGTGCCAGCAGCTCTAGCGACAGGGGGCTAGATGGCTACACCTTC

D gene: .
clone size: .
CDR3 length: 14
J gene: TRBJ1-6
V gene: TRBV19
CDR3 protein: CASMRDLSNSPLHF
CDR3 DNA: TGTGCCAGTATGCGGGACTTAAGTAATTCACCCCTCCACTTT

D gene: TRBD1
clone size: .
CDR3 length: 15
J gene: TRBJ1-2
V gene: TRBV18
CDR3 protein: CASSPGTGDIYGYTF
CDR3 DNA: TGTGCCAGCTCACCAGGGACAGGGGACATCTATGGCTACACCTTC

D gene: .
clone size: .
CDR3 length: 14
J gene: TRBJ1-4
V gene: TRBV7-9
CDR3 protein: CASSLTDANEKLFF
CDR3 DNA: TGTGCCAGCAGCTTGACAGACGCTAATGAAAAACTGTTTTTT

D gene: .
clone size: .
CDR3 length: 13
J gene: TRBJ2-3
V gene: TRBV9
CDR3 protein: CASSLAGTDTQYF
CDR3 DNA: TGTGCCAGCAGCTTAGCAGGCACAGATACGCAGTATTTT

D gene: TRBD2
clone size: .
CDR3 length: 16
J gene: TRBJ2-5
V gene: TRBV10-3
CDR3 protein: CAISETDPGLRETQYF
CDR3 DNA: TGTGCCATCAGTGAGACTGATCCGGGACTAAGAGAGACCCAGTACTTC

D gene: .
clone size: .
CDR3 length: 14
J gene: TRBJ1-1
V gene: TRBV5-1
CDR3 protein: CASSVTGLNIEAFF
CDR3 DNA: TGCGCCAGCAGCGTCACAGGGTTGAACATTGAAGCTTTCTTT

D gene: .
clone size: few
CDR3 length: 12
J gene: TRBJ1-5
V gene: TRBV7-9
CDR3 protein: CASSSLNQPQHF
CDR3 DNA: TGTGCCAGCAGCTCTTTAAATCAGCCCCAGCATTTT

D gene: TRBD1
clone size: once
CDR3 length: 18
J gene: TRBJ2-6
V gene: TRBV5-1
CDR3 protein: CASSLLRQGSSGANVLTF
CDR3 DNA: TGCGCCAGCAGCTTGTTAAGACAGGGCAGCTCTGGGGCCAACGTCCTGACTTTC